This passage covers 14 T cell receptor beta chains from one sample sequenced in a study of T-cell reconstitution after alpha-beta-depleted transplantation in children. TCRbeta library construction was performed incorporating unique molecular identifiers. TCRdb reanalysed the PCR reads using MiXCR and keeps one entry per CDR3 protein. The table lists approximately 500,000 distinct CDR3 sequences, 25% to 30% of them singletons. Sequencing was performed on PBMCs, taken before TCRalphabeta/CD19-depleted stem cell transplant. The source of these receptors is a boy under three years old with Wiskott-Aldrich syndrome, due to receive a stem cell transplant.

This clonotype was recorded a few times. V and J are TRBV29-1 and TRBJ2-3; TRBD2 might be the D (5 bases). Trimming removed 2 bases from V and 5 bases from J, with 11 bases in between. The CDR3 spans 13 residues. Germline V gene lookup returns CDR1 SQVTM and CDR2 ANQGSEA. CDR3 DNA: TGCAGCGTTGAATTGGGAGTCTTAGATACGCAGTATTTT. Protein product: CSVELGVLDTQYF.

The V call is TRBV20-1, the J call TRBJ2-4; D remains unclear. The germline V and J ends were trimmed by 1 base and 8 bases, with 12 bases remaining between them. The CDR3 runs to 13 residues. Germline V gene lookup returns CDR1 DFQATT and CDR2 SNEGSKA (reference sequence). CDR3 in amino acids: CSARVALADIQYF. The CDR3 nucleotides are TGCAGTGCTAGAGTAGCTCTGGCGGACATTCAGTACTTC.

At least ten counts were recorded for this clonotype. CDR3 sequence (DNA): TGTGCCAGCAGAGACAGGGGGAACACCGGGGAGCTGTTTTTT. This codes for CASRDRGNTGELFF. V is TRBV12-3 or TRBV12-4 and J is TRBJ2-2; 8 nucleotides line up with TRBD1. Losses at the gene ends were 6 bases for V and 1 base for J; bases not matched to a gene: 1. The CDR3 length is 14 residues.

This clonotype was found a few times. The gene calls are TRBV20-1 and TRBJ1-4; TRBD1 agrees at 9 bases. Losses at the gene ends were 5 bases for V and 0 bases for J; bases not matched to a gene: 7. CDR3 length: 16 amino acids. Germline V CDR1 and CDR2: DFQATT, SNEGSKA (reference sequence). CDR3 coding DNA: TGCAGTGCTCTTGGACAGGGGTGGGCAACTAATGAAAAACTGTTTTTT. It encodes CSALGQGWATNEKLFF.

V usage is TRBV12-3 or TRBV12-4 and J usage is TRBJ2-2; TRBD2 agrees at 11 bases. The CDR3 loop spans 16 amino acids. Germline trimming cut 7 bases from V and 7 bases from J; bases unmatched to any gene: 11. CDR3 residues: CASTVSGRALDGELFF. The CDR3 coding sequence is TGTGCCAGCACCGTTAGCGGGAGGGCCTTAGACGGGGAGCTGTTTTTT.

This clonotype came up a few times. The chain combines TRBV29-1 with TRBJ1-3; maybe TRBD1 (6 bases). The CDR3 contains 18 residues. CDR1 and CDR2 from the germline V gene are SQVTM and ANQGSEA. Trimming cost V 3 bases and J 0 bases, with 21 bases left between them. The CDR3, as DNA: TGCAGCGTTGAGTCGAGGGGCCAGGGGTTACTCTCTGGAAACACCATATATTTT. Its translation is CSVESRGQGLLSGNTIYF.

This clonotype was seen more than once but under ten times. The chain couples TRBV11-2 to TRBJ2-5; D unresolved. The CDR3 totals 13 residues. Germline assignment: CDR1 SGHAT and CDR2 FQNNGV. The V and J ends lost 2 bases and 10 bases respectively, with 14 bases between them. The CDR3, as DNA: TGTGCCAGCAGCTTAACAGTCGGAACGGACCAGTACTTC. It yields the protein CASSLTVGTDQYF.

There are a few counts of this clonotype. The chain links TRBV28 to TRBJ2-2, with D uncertain. CDR1 MDHEN and CDR2 SYDVKM come from the germline V gene. The CDR3 totals 14 residues. V was pared by 4 bases and J by 1 base, with 7 bases between. The CDR3 nucleotides are TGTGCCAGCAGTTCTCCAGGGAACACCGGGGAGCTGTTTTTT. Translation: CASSSPGNTGELFF. Full variable domain (remainder filled in from reference TRBV28 and TRBJ2-2): DVKVTQSSRYLVKRTGEKVFLECVQDMDHENMFWYRQDPGLGLRLIYFSYDVKMKEKGDIPEGYSVSREKKERFSLILESASTNQTSMYLCASSSPGNTGELFFGEGSRLTVL.

The chain combines TRBV10-3 with TRBJ2-1; tentatively, D is TRBD2 (6 bases). Trimming took 6 bases from V and 0 from J, leaving 18 bases between them. Germline V gene sequence: CDR1 ENHRY, CDR2 SYGVKD. The CDR3 runs 17 residues. This CDR3 is CAISLAHAYSSYNEQFF. CDR3 DNA: TGTGCCATCAGCCTAGCGCATGCCTATAGCTCCTACAATGAGCAGTTCTTC.

This clonotype occurred a few times. This chain connects TRBV29-1 to TRBJ2-3; TRBD2 matches 7 bases. This CDR3 is 12 amino acids long. The V gene's germline CDR1 is SQVTM and CDR2 ANQGSEA. Trimming removed 3 bases from V and 6 bases from J; junction bases left unmatched: 3. The CDR3 DNA sequence: TGCAGCGTTGATTCCGGGGGGGATACGCAGTATTTT. Translating it yields CSVDSGGDTQYF.

This clonotype was seen a handful of times. V usage is TRBV27 and J usage is TRBJ2-1; D gene unclear. Germline-derived CDR1 and CDR2 are MNHEY and SMNVEV (reference sequence). Trimming left V 6 bases short and J 3 bases short, with 9 bases between. The CDR3 is 13 residues long. This CDR3 is CASRIANYNEQFF. The CDR3 nucleotides are TGTGCCAGCAGAATTGCGAACTACAATGAGCAGTTCTTC.

The chain combines TRBV3-1 with TRBJ2-6; D remains ambiguous. Germline CDR1 and CDR2: LGHDT and YNNKEL (reference sequence). V dropped 1 base and J dropped 3 bases, with 7 bases sitting between them. The CDR3 totals 15 residues. CDR3 loop: CASSQARLGANVLTF. CDR3 coding DNA: TGTGCCAGCAGCCAAGCAAGGCTTGGGGCCAACGTCCTGACTTTC.

This chain uses TRBV10-3 with TRBJ1-4; possible D gene TRBD1, 6 bases. Germline V gene lookup returns CDR1 ENHRY and CDR2 SYGVKD. V lost 8 bases, J lost 5 bases, and 12 bases lay in between. The CDR3 length is 13 residues. The CDR3 nucleotides are TGTGCCATCCGGACAGCTGAAAATGAAAAACTGTTTTTT. This encodes CAIRTAENEKLFF.

Note on this clonotype: A much bigger clone sits one base away, suggesting this may be a read error. The chain joins TRBV5-1 to TRBJ2-2; TRBD1 is a possible D gene (6 bases). The germline V gene has CDR1 SGHRS and CDR2 YFSETQ. There are 14 residues in the CDR3. Written as DNA, the CDR3 is TGCGCCAGCAGCTTGGCCAGGGGCACCGGGGAGCTGATTTTT. Its translation: CASSLARGTGELIF.